Below, 17 T cell receptor beta chains from the same sample are listed, as sequenced in a study of cytomegalovirus exposure and HLA in healthy donors. The PCR was carried out with 60 Vbeta primers and 13 Jbeta primers. Libraries were prepared by immunoSEQ multiplex PCR; TCRdb keeps only in-frame clonotypes and omits some of them. The table includes some 110,000 clones, 60% to 80% detected once. The specimen was PBMCs. These receptors were collected from a man aged 35 to 55 in good health and CMV-seronegative.

The chain carries TRBV11-2 and TRBJ2-7; TRBD1 aligns across 8 bases. The V gene's germline CDR1 is SGHAT and CDR2 FQNNGV. The CDR3 loop spans 15 amino acids. V gave up 5 bases and J gave up 3 bases; unmatched junction bases: 9. CDR3 nucleotides: TGTGCCAGCAGCATTTCCCAGGGACAGGTCTACGAGCAGTACTTC. Translating it yields CASSISQGQVYEQYF.

With respect to this clone: Distinct nucleotide sequences in the sample also encode this CDR3. The CDR3 DNA is TGCGCCAGCAGCTTGGTTCAGGGGAGCACAGATACGCAGTATTTT. It is translated as CASSLVQGSTDTQYF. The rearrangement uses TRBV5-1 and TRBJ2-3, with a tentative D call TRBD1 (6 bases). V lost 0 bases to trimming and J lost 0 bases, with 8 bases between them. The CDR3 has 15 amino acids. Per the germline V gene, CDR1 is SGHRS and CDR2 is YFSETQ.

V usage is TRBV6-1 and J usage is TRBJ2-1; 7 nucleotides align to TRBD1. The CDR3 is 14 residues long. From germline, CDR1 is MNHNS and CDR2 SASEGT. Losses at the gene ends were 7 bases for V and 1 base for J; bases not matched to a gene: 4. DNA for the CDR3: TGTGCCAGCAATGGGGGACAGTCCTACAATGAGCAGTTCTTC. Residues: CASNGGQSYNEQFF.

V is TRBV5-1 and J is TRBJ2-1, with 9 bases identical to TRBD2. Germline CDR1 is SGHRS and CDR2 is YFSETQ. The CDR3 loop spans 18 amino acids. The J segment lost 9 bases and the V segment lost 4 bases, leaving 20 bases of the junction unmatched. CDR3 bases: TGCGCCAGCAGCCGGGCGGGCTCAGCGGGGGGTTCTTTGGGTGAGCAGTTCTTC. Amino acid sequence: CASSRAGSAGGSLGEQFF.

This chain joins TRBV29-1 and TRBJ2-2; 10 nucleotides align to TRBD1. CDR1 and CDR2 (germline): SQVTM, ANQGSEA. V shed 7 bases, J shed 2 bases, and the junction held 4 bases outside the gene matches. This CDR3 contains 14 residues. The CDR3 here is CSGGTGANTGELFF. In nucleotides, the CDR3 is TGCAGCGGCGGGACAGGGGCTAACACCGGGGAGCTGTTTTTT.

The J gene is TRBJ2-5, the V gene TRBV5-1; D unresolved. There are 14 residues in the CDR3. Per germline, CDR1 SGHRS and CDR2 YFSETQ. Deletions cut 2 bases from V and 7 bases from J, with 15 bases between. The CDR3 nucleotides read TGCGCCAGCAGCTTATCCTCGCATTTGGCGACCCAGTACTTC. Its translation is CASSLSSHLATQYF.

The chain recombines TRBV7-9 with TRBJ1-1; 11 bases are a match to TRBD1. Germline V gene data show CDR1 as SEHNR and CDR2 as FQNEAQ (reference sequence). Losses at the gene ends were 0 bases for V and 5 bases for J; bases not matched to a gene: 2. The CDR3 length is 15 residues. As DNA, the CDR3 is TGTGCCAGCAGCTTAGCGGGACAGGGGGGGACTGAAGCTTTCTTT. Translated, it gives CASSLAGQGGTEAFF.

This clone came up once. This rearrangement joins TRBV7-9 to TRBJ2-3; 12 positions match TRBD2. Germline V CDR1 and CDR2: SEHNR, FQNEAQ (reference sequence). After removal of 6 bases from V and 3 bases from J, the junction contained 4 bases not matched to a gene. CDR3 length: 15 residues. The CDR3 loop is CASSRGLAGTDTQYF. DNA for the CDR3: TGTGCCAGCAGTCGAGGACTAGCGGGAACAGATACGCAGTATTTT.

The V gene is TRBV7-8, the J gene TRBJ2-7, with a tentative D call TRBD2 (6 bases). The V end was cut by 2 bases, the J end by 7 bases, with 6 bases between. The CDR3 loop spans 11 amino acids. CDR1 and CDR2 from the germline V gene are SGHVS and FQNEAQ. The CDR3 nucleotides read TGTGCCAGCAGCTTAAGCGGGGAGCAGTACTTC. This sequence encodes CASSLSGEQYF.

The rearrangement links TRBV5-6 to TRBJ2-5; TRBD2 might be the D (5 bases). CDR3 size: 16 residues. CDR1 and CDR2 (germline): SGHDT, YYEEEE. Trimming removed 0 bases from V and 2 bases from J, with 14 bases in between. For the CDR3, the DNA is TGTGCCAGCAGCTTGGCGGGGAACCGTGCACAAGAGACCCAGTACTTC. It codes for CASSLAGNRAQETQYF.

This clone was counted a few times. CDR3 DNA sequence: TGTGCCATCAGTGCCGGAGGGGCTAACACTGAAGCTTTCTTT. Its protein is CAISAGGANTEAFF. This chain joins TRBV10-3 and TRBJ1-1; D might be TRBD1 (5 bases). Trimming removed 4 bases from V and 2 bases from J, with 11 bases in between. Germline V CDR1 and CDR2: ENHRY, SYGVKD. The CDR3 is 14 amino acids.

The genes are TRBV29-1 and TRBJ2-7, with D possibly matching TRBD2 (5 bases). CDR1 is SQVTM and CDR2 is ANQGSEA in the germline V gene. Trimming removed 3 bases from V and 4 bases from J, with 7 bases in between. This CDR3 comprises 11 residues. The CDR3 bases are TGCAGCGTTGAGGAGGCATACGAGCAGTACTTC. This gives the protein CSVEEAYEQYF.

The V gene is TRBV2, the J gene TRBJ1-6, with TRBD1 as a possible D gene (5 bases). Trimming stripped 5 bases from V and 6 bases from J, with 14 bases between. The V gene's germline CDR1 is SNHLY and CDR2 FYNNEI. The CDR3 contains 15 residues. CDR3 protein: CASSSGDVGNSPLHF. The CDR3 bases are TGTGCCAGCAGTTCGGGGGACGTGGGTAATTCACCCCTCCACTTT.

V and J are TRBV6-1 and TRBJ1-1; TRBD1 is a possible D gene (5 bases). The ends were cut back, 8 bases at V and 5 bases at J, with 9 bases in the middle. Per germline, CDR1 MNHNS and CDR2 SASEGT. The CDR3 runs 11 residues. The DNA for the CDR3 is TGTGCCAGCTCCAGGGAAACTGAAGCTTTCTTT. Encoded protein: CASSRETEAFF.

The genes are TRBV19 and TRBJ2-3, with D tentatively TRBD2 (6 bases). Trimming left V 7 bases short and J 1 base short, with 21 bases between. The CDR3 has 17 residues. Germline assignment: CDR1 LNHDA and CDR2 SQIVND (reference sequence). In DNA form, the CDR3 reads TGTGCCAGTATTTTCCCAGGTTTAGCGGTTTGCACAGATACGCAGTATTTT. The encoded protein is CASIFPGLAVCTDTQYF. Based on the CDR3 plus reference TRBV19 and TRBJ2-3, the full variable domain is DGGITQSPKYLFRKEGQNVTLSCEQNLNHDAMYWYRQDPGQGLRLIYYSQIVNDFQKGDIAEGYSVSREKKESFPLTVTSAQKNPTAFYLCASIFPGLAVCTDTQYFGPGTRLTVL.

The V call is TRBV5-1, the J call TRBJ2-7; maybe TRBD1 (6 bases). Germline-derived CDR1 and CDR2 are SGHRS and YFSETQ. V lost 0 bases and J lost 2, with 12 bases in between. This CDR3 is 15 amino acids long. CDR3 bases: TGCGCCAGCAGCTTGGGGGGGCTTAGGACCTACGAGCAGTACTTC. Translation: CASSLGGLRTYEQYF. Full variable domain (rest looked up from reference TRBV5-1 and TRBJ2-7): KAGVTQTPRYLIKTRGQQVTLSCSPISGHRSVSWYQQTPGQGLQFLFEYFSETQRNKGNFPGRFSGRQFSNSRSEMNVSTLELGDSALYLCASSLGGLRTYEQYFGPGTRLTVT.

The chain employs TRBV25-1 and TRBJ2-3, with D unclear. In germline, CDR1 is MGHDK, CDR2 SYGVNS. Trimming took off 5 bases at V and 9 bases at J, with 12 bases between the two ends. The CDR3 consists of 12 residues. CDR3 bases: TGTGCCAGCAGTCTGGGCAAAGAAACGCAGTATTTT. Translated, it gives CASSLGKETQYF.